The subject of this entry is one TCR beta chain. This specimen belongs to a study of technical replicates of blood from several donors. Sequencing was performed with immunoSEQ multiplex PCR; in TCRdb, only in-frame clones are kept and a portion is missing. The sample comprises about 97,000 clones, about 95% of which are singletons, and roughly 0.31% rests with the top ten. V gave up 8 bases and J gave up 5 bases; unmatched junction bases: 3. The germline V gene has CDR1 SNHLY and CDR2 FYNNEI. The CDR3 extends over 13 amino acids. This rearrangement joins TRBV2 to TRBJ2-1; 10 nucleotides line up with TRBD1. Input material: T cells isolated from PBMCs. This receptor was identified in a human donor in good health. The CDR3 region is CASFGQGDNEQFF. In DNA, the CDR3 is TGTGCCAGCTTCGGACAGGGGGACAATGAGCAGTTCTTC.